This TCR beta chain was documented in a study of blood T cells in healthy people across ages. Regarding the study as a whole: Any conclusive comparison of naive versus antigen-experienced cells was prevented by using unsorted PBMCs.

Trimming removed 5 bases from V and 0 bases from J; junction bases left unmatched: 16. CDR3 length equals 19 residues. Per the germline V gene, CDR1 is MNHEY and CDR2 is SVGAGI. Turning to this clonotype: Its antigen is not known.

Combining a sample-barcoded 5' primer with a J-beta primer mix, a second PCR ran for about 7 to 12 cycles. TCRdb processed the 5' RACE reads anew with MiXCR; each CDR3 protein has one entry. Of 450,000 to 650,000 distinct CDR3 sequences detected, about 24% appear once; the ten largest clones hold around 10%. The sample was also linked to a second study, of T cells of mothers and their children. That report notes: The study sampled three healthy Caucasian mothers and their six children.

This receptor was identified in a boy younger than 18 in good health. What was sequenced was blood. The V and J genes are TRBV6-5 and TRBJ2-7; 10 bases are a match to TRBD1. CDR3 coding DNA: TGTGCCAGCAGTCACGACGAAGATACCCGGGACAGGGGCTCCTACGAGCAGTACTTC. Its translation: CASSHDEDTRDRGSYEQYF.